These 2 T cell receptor beta chains were all obtained from the same sample, sequenced in a study of blood T cell repertoires in COVID-19. Clones were read by immunoSEQ multiplex PCR, and TCRdb kept only the in-frame ones, dropping some. Of approximately 210,000 clones detected, around 81% appear once; the ten largest clones hold 8% to 9.5%. Specimen: PBMCs or T cells enriched from blood (not recorded which). All receptors derive from a woman aged 50 to 60 with acute COVID-19.

The V call is TRBV28, the J call TRBJ2-7; 9 nucleotides align to TRBD2. The CDR3 loop spans 12 amino acids. Germline CDR1 is MDHEN and CDR2 is SYDVKM. Trimming cost V 6 bases and J 13 bases; bases outside gene matches: 10. The CDR3 protein is CASSRYSGSNYF. CDR3 bases: TGTGCCAGCAGCCGATATAGCGGGAGCAATTACTTC.

J is TRBJ2-2 and V is TRBV5-4, with D hard to call. The CDR3 runs to 14 residues. The V gene's germline CDR1 is SGHNT and CDR2 YYREEE (reference sequence). Trimming took off 2 bases at V and 4 bases at J, with 9 bases between the two ends. The CDR3: CASSLDQATGELFF. The CDR3 nucleotides read TGTGCCAGCAGCTTAGACCAGGCCACCGGGGAGCTGTTTTTT.